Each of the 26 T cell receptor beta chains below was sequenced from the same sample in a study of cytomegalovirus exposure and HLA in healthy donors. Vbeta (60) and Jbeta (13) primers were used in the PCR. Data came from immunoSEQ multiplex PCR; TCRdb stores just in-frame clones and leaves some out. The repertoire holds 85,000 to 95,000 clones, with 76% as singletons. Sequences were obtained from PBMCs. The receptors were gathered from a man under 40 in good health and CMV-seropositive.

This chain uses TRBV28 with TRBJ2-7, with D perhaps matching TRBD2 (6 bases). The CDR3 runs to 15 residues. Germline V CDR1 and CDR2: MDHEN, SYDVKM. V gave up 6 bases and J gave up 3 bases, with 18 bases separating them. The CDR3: CASRGGSSQRYEQYF. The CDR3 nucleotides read TGTGCCAGCAGGGGGGGTTCCTCCCAACGCTACGAGCAGTACTTC.

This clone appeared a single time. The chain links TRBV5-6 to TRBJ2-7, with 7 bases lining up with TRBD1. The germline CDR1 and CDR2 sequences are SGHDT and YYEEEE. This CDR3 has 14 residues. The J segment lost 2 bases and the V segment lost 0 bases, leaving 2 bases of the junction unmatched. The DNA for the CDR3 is TGTGCCAGCAGCTTGGAAGGACAGGCCTACGAGCAGTACTTC. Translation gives CASSLEGQAYEQYF.

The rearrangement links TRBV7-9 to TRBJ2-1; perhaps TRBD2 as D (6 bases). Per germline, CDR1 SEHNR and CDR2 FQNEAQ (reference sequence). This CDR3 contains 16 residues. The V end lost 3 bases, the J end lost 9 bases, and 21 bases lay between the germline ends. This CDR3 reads CASSLGRVREFGEQFF. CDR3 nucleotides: TGTGCCAGCAGCTTGGGTCGGGTACGGGAGTTCGGTGAGCAGTTCTTC. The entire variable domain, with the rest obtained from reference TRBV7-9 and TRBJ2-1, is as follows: DTGVSQNPRHKITKRGQNVTFRCDPISEHNRLYWYRQTLGQGPEFLTYFQNEAQLEKSRLLSDRFSAERPKGSFSTLEIQRTEQGDSAMYLCASSLGRVREFGEQFFGPGTRLTVL.

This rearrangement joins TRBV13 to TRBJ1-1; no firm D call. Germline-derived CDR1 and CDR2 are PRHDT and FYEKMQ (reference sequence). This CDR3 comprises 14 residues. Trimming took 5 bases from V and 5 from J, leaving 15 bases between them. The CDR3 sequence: CASSTRSGPTEAFF. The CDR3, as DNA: TGTGCCAGCAGCACCCGGAGCGGTCCAACTGAAGCTTTCTTT.

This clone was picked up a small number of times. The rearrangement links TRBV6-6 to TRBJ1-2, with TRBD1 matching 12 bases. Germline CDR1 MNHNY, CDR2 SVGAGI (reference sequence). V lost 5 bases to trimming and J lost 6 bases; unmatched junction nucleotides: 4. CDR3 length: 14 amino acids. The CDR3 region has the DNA TGTGCCAGCAGTGGGGACAGGGGGCGCGATGGCTACACCTTC. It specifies CASSGDRGRDGYTF.

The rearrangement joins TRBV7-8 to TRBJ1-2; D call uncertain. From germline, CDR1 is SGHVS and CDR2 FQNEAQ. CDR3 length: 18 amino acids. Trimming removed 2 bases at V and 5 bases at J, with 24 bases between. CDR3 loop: CASSLFLIPGSGEYGYTF. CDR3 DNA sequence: TGTGCCAGCAGCTTATTTTTGATTCCGGGGTCGGGCGAGTATGGCTACACCTTC.

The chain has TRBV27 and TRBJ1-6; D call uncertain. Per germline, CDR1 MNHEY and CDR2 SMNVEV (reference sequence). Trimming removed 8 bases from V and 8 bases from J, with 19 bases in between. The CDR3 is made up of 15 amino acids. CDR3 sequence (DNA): TGTGCCAGCGCTAGGGCGGAGGGCAAGTATTCACCCCTCCACTTT. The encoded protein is CASARAEGKYSPLHF.

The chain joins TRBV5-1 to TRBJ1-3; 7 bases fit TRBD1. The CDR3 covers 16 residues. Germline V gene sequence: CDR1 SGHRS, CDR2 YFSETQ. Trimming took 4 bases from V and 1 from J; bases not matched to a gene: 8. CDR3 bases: TGCGCCAGCAGCCCGAACAGGGGAGTGTCTGGAAACACCATATATTTT. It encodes CASSPNRGVSGNTIYF.

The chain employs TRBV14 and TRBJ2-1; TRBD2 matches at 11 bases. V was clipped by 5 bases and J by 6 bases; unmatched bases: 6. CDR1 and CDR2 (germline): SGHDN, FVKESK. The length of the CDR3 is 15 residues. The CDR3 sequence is CASSFSGRALNEQFF. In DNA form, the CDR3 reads TGTGCCAGCAGCTTTAGCGGGAGGGCCCTCAATGAGCAGTTCTTC.

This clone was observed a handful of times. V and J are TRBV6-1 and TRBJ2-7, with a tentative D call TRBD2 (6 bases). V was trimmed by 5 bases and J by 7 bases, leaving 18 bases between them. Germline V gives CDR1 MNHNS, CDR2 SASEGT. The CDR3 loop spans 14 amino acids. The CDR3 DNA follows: TGTGCCAGCAGTACCCGAGTTCTCGGAGGGGAGCAGTACTTC. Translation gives CASSTRVLGGEQYF.

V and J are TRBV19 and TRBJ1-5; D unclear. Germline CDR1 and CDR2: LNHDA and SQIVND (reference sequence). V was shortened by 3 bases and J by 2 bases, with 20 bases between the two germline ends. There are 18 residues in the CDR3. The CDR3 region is CASSMPWQIFMGNQPQHF. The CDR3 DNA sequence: TGTGCCAGTAGTATGCCGTGGCAGATCTTTATGGGCAATCAGCCCCAGCATTTT.

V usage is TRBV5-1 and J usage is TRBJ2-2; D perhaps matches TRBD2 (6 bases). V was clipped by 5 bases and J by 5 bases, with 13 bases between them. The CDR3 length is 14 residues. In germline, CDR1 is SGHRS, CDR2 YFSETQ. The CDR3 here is CASSLTSGTGELFF. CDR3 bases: TGCGCCAGCAGTCTGACGAGCGGGACCGGGGAGCTGTTTTTT.

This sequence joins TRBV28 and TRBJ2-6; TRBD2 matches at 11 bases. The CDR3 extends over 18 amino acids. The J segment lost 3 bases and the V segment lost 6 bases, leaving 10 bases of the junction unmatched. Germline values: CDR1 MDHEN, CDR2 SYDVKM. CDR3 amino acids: CASSSRVAGGHGANVLTF. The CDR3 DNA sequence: TGTGCCAGCAGCTCCCGGGTAGCGGGGGGGCATGGGGCCAACGTCCTGACTTTC.

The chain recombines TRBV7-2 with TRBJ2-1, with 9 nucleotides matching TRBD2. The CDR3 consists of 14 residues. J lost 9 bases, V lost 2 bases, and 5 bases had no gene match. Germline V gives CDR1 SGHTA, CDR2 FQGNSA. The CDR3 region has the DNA TGTGCCAGCAGCTTACAGCCTAGCGGGACTGAGCAGTTCTTC. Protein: CASSLQPSGTEQFF.

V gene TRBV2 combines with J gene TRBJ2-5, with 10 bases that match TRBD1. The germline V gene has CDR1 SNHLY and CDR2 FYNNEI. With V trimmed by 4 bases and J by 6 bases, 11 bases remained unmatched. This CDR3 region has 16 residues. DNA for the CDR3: TGTGCCAGCAGTGCCGACAGGGGGCGTAAGTTGAAGACCCAGTACTTC. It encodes CASSADRGRKLKTQYF.

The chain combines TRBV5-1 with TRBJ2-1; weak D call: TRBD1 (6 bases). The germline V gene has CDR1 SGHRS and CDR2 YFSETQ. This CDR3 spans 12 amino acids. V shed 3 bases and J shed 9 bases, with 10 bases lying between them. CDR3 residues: CASSSTGPEQFF. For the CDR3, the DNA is TGCGCCAGCAGCTCGACAGGTCCTGAGCAGTTCTTC.

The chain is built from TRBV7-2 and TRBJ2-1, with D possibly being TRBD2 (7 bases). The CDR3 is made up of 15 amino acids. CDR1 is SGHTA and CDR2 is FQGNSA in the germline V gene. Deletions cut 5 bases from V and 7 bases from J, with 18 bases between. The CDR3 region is CASSPPAGARNEQFF. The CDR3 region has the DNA TGTGCCAGCAGCCCTCCTGCGGGGGCGAGGAATGAGCAGTTCTTC.

CDR3: CASSFRPGEAFF. The CDR3 DNA is TGTGCCAGCAGCTTCAGGCCTGGAGAAGCTTTCTTT. This chain joins TRBV5-6 and TRBJ1-1, with unresolved D. This CDR3 is 12 amino acids long. CDR1 SGHDT and CDR2 YYEEEE come from the germline V gene. V lost 2 bases and J lost 8, with 10 bases in between.

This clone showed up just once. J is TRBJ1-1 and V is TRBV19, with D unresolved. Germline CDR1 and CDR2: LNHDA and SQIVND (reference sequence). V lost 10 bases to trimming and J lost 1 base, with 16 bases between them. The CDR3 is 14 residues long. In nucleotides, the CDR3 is TGTGCCACTTCAGGTATGACACCGAACACTGAAGCTTTCTTT. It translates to CATSGMTPNTEAFF.

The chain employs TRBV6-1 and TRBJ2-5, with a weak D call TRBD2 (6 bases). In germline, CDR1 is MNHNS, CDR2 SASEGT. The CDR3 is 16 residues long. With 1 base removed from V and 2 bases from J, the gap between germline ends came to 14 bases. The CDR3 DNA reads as TGTGCCAGCAGTGAAGATAGGAGGGGAGTGCAAGAGACCCAGTACTTC. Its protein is CASSEDRRGVQETQYF.

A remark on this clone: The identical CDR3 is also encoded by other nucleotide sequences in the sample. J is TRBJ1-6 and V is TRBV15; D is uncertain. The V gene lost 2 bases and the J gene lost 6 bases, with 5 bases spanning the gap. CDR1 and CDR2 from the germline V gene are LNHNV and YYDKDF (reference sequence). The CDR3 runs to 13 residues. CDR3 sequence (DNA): TGTGCCACCAGCAGACAGGCTAATTCACCCCTCCACTTT. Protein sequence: CATSRQANSPLHF.

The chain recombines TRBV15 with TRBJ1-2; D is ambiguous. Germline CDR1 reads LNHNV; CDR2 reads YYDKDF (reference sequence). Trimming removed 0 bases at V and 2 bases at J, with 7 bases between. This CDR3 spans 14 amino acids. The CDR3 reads CATSRERGNYGYTF. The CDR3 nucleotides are TGTGCCACCAGCAGAGAGAGAGGAAACTATGGCTACACCTTC.

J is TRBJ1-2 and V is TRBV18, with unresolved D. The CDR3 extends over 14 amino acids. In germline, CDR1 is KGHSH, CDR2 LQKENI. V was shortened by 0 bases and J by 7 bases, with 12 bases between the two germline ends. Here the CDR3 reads CASSPPPTLGGYTF. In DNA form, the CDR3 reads TGTGCCAGCTCACCACCCCCAACCCTAGGTGGCTACACCTTC.

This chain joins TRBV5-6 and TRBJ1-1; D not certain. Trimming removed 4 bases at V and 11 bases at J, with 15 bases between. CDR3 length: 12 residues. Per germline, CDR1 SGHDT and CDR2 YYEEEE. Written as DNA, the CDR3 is TGTGCCAGCAGCATGGTCGGTCGAATGGCTTTCTTT. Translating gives CASSMVGRMAFF.

CDR3 DNA: TGTGCCGGGCGACAGACCAATAGCAATCAGCCCCAGCATTTT. Protein product: CAGRQTNSNQPQHF. The rearrangement links TRBV28 to TRBJ1-5; tentative D call: TRBD1 (5 bases). The CDR3 runs 14 residues. Germline-derived CDR1 and CDR2 are MDHEN and SYDVKM. Trimming left V 11 bases short and J 0 bases short, with 14 bases between.

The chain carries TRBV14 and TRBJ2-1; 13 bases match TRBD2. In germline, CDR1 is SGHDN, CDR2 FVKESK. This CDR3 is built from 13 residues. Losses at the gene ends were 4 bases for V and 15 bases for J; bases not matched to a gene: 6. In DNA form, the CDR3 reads TGTGCCAGCAGCCCAGGACTAGCGGGAGCGGCGTTCTTC. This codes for CASSPGLAGAAFF.